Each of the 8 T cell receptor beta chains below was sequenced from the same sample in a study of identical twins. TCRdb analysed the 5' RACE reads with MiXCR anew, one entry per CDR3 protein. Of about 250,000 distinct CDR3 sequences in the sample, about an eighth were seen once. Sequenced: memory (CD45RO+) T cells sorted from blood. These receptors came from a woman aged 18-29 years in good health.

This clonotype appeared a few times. The CDR3 is CATRTWGSSNQPQHF. The CDR3, as DNA: TGTGCCACCAGGACTTGGGGGAGTTCGAATCAGCCCCAGCATTTT. The rearrangement uses TRBV15 and TRBJ1-5; D might be TRBD1 (5 bases). CDR3 length equals 15 residues. From germline, CDR1 is LNHNV and CDR2 YYDKDF (reference sequence). V lost 6 bases to trimming and J lost 4 bases, with 16 bases between them.

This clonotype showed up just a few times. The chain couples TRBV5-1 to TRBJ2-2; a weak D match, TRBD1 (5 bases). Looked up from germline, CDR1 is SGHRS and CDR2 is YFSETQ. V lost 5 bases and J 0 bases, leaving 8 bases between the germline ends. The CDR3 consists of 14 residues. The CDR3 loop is CASRDTANTGELFF. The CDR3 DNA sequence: TGCGCCAGCAGGGACACCGCGAACACCGGGGAGCTGTTTTTT.

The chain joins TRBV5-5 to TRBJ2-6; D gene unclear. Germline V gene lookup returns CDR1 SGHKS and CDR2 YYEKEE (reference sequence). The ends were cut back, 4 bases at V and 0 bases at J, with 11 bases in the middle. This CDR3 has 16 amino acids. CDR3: CASSPGPSSGANVLTF. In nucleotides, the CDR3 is TGTGCCAGCAGCCCCGGGCCTAGCTCTGGGGCCAACGTCCTGACTTTC.

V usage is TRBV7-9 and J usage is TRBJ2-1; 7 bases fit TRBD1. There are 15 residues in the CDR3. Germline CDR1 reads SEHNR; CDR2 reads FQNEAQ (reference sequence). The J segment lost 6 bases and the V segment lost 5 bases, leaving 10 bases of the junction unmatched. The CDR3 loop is CASSPRQGITNEQFF. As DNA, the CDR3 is TGTGCCAGCAGCCCCAGACAGGGAATCACCAATGAGCAGTTCTTC.

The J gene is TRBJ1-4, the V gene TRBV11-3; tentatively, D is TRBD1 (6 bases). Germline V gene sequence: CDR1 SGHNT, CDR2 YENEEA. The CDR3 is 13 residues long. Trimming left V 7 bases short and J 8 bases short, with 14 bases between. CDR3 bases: TGTGCCAGCACATGGACAGCCGGCGAAAAACTGTTTTTT. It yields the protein CASTWTAGEKLFF.

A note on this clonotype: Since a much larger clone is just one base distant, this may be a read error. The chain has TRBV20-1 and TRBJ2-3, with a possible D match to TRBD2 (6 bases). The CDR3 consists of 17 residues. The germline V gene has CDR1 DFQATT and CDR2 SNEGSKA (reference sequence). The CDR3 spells CCARDPGRGTSTDTQYF. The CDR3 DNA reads TGCTGTGCTAGAGACCCGGGGCGGGGTACTAGCACAGATACGCAGTATTTT.

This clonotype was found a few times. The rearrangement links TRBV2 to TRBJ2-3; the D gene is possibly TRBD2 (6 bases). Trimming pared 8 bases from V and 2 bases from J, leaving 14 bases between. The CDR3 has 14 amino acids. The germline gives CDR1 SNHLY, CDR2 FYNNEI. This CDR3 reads CASRLEQNTDTQYF. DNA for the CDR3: TGTGCCAGCCGACTAGAACAAAACACAGATACGCAGTATTTT. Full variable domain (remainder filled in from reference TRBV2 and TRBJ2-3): EPEVTQTPSHQVTQMGQEVILRCVPISNHLYFYWYRQILGQKVEFLVSFYNNEISEKSEIFDDQFSVERPDGSNFTLKIRSTKLEDSAMYFCASRLEQNTDTQYFGPGTRLTVL.

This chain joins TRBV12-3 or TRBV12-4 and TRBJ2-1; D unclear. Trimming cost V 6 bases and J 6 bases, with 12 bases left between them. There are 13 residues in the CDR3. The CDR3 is CASRVSWTNEQFF. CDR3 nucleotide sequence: TGTGCCAGCAGGGTGAGTTGGACCAATGAGCAGTTCTTC.